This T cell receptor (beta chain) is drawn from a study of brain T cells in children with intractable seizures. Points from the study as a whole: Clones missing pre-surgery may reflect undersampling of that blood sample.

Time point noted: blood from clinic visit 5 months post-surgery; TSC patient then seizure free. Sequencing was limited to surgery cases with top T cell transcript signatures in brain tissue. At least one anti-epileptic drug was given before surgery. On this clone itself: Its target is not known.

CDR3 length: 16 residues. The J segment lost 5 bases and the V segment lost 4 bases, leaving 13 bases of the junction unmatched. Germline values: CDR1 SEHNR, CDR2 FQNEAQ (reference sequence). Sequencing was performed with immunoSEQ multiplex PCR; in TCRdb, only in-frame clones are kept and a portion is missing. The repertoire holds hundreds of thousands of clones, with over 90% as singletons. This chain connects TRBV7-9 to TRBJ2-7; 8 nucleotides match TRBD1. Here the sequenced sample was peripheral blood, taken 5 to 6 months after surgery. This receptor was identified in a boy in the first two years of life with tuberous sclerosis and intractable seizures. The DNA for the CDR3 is TGTGCCAGCAGCTCAGGAAAGACAGGGGTGGGAAACGAGCAGTACTTC. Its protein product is CASSSGKTGVGNEQYF.